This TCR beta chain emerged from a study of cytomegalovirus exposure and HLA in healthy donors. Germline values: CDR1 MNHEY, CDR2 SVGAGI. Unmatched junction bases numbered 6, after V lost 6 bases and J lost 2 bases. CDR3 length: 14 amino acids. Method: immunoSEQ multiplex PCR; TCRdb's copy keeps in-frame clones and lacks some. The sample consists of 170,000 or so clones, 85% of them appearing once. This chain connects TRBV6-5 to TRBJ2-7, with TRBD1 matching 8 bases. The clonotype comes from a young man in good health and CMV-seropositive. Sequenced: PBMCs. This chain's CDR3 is CASRPDRGAYEQYF. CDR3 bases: TGTGCCAGCAGGCCCGACAGGGGCGCCTACGAGCAGTACTTC.